This TCR beta chain was observed in a study of human T cells and chemical hapten exposure. This clonotype was recorded many times. Its cognate antigen is unknown. Time point noted: patch test 1, 2 weeks after DPC sensitization. Noted treatment: therapeutic diphenylcyclopropenone sensitization with weekly scalp DPC. TCRdb analysed the RACE reads with MiXCR anew, one entry per CDR3 protein. The repertoire holds tens of thousands of distinct CDR3 sequences, with 7.5% to 9% as singletons. Overall study results and limits: There was alopecia in the donors, so their immune response may differ from that of healthy people. PT1 expanded TCR counts correlated positively with patch test score.

The clonotype was recovered from a woman aged 30 to 39 with alopecia areata. Some clones in this sample may be carry-over from other donors' samples. This specimen was whole blood, taken in connection with sensitization to the hapten diphenylcyclopropenone (DPC).

This CDR3 is CASSARIGTEAFF. CDR3 coding DNA: TGTGCCAGCAGCGCCAGGATTGGCACTGAAGCTTTCTTT. This chain joins TRBV11-2 and TRBJ1-1; no clear D. V was shortened by 5 bases and J by 4 bases, with 11 bases between the two germline ends. This CDR3 comprises 13 residues. CDR1 is SGHAT and CDR2 is FQNNGV in the germline V gene.